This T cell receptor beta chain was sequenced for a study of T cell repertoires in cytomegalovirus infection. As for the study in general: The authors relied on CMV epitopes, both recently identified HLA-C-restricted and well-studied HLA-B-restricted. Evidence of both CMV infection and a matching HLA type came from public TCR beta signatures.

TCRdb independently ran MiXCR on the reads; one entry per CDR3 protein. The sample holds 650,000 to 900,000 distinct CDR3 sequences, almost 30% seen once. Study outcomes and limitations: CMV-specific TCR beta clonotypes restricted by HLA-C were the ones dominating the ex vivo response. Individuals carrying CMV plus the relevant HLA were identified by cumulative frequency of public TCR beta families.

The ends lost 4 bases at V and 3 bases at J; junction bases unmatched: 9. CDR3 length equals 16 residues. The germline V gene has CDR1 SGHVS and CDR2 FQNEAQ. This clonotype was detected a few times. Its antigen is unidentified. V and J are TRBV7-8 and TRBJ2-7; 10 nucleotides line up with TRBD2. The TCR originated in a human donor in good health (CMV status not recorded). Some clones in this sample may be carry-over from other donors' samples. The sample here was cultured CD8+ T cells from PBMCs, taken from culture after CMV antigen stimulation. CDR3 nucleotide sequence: TGTGCCAGCAGCTCCCGAGCGGGGGGGCGTCTCTACGAGCAGTACGTC. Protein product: CASSSRAGGRLYEQYV.